The 25 T cell receptor beta chains in this list originate from one sample, sequenced in a study of T cell changes during pregnancy in multiple sclerosis. Sequenced by immunoSEQ multiplex PCR; TCRdb stores in-frame clones only, minus some. The sample lists about 100,000 clones, 92% occurring once. The sequences come from peripheral blood, collected after pregnancy. Receptor source: a female donor with multiple sclerosis, enrolled in a pregnancy study.

This clone showed up just once. Distinct nucleotide sequences in the sample also encode this CDR3. The DNA of the CDR3 is TGTGCCAGCAGTCCGCGGGACAGGCCTAACTATGGCTACACCTTC. Residues: CASSPRDRPNYGYTF. V and J are TRBV27 and TRBJ1-2, with 8 bases aligning to TRBD1. V lost 5 bases, J lost 0 bases, and 5 bases stayed unmatched. Germline CDR1 is MNHEY and CDR2 is SMNVEV (reference sequence). CDR3 length equals 15 residues.

DNA of the CDR3: TGTGCCAGCAGCCAATCGGTAACAACGAACACTGAAGCTTTCTTT. Amino acids: CASSQSVTTNTEAFF. This chain links TRBV16 with TRBJ1-1; D not resolved. CDR1 and CDR2 from the germline V gene are KGHSY and FQNENV. This CDR3 is built from 15 residues. The V and J ends lost 0 bases and 1 base respectively, with 9 bases between them.

The chain is built from TRBV7-8 and TRBJ2-5, with D perhaps TRBD1 (5 bases). Germline V gene lookup returns CDR1 SGHVS and CDR2 FQNEAQ. This CDR3 has 14 residues. The V and J ends lost 5 bases and 2 bases respectively, with 12 bases between them. CDR3 DNA: TGTGCCAGCAGCCCCTGGGGCGGACAAGAGACCCAGTACTTC. Its translation: CASSPWGGQETQYF.

This chain joins TRBV27 and TRBJ2-1; possibly TRBD1 for D (5 bases). Germline loops: CDR1 MNHEY, CDR2 SMNVEV (reference sequence). V was shortened by 4 bases and J by 8 bases, with 18 bases between the two germline ends. This CDR3 comprises 15 residues. CDR3 protein: CASSSTNGHWDEQFF. Here the CDR3 DNA reads TGTGCCAGCAGTTCTACGAACGGACATTGGGATGAGCAGTTCTTC.

The chain joins TRBV11-2 to TRBJ2-3; 9 nucleotides agree with TRBD1. Germline V gene lookup returns CDR1 SGHAT and CDR2 FQNNGV. The CDR3 contains 15 residues. After removal of 3 bases from V and 1 base from J, the junction contained 2 bases not matched to a gene. The DNA for the CDR3 is TGTGCCAGCAGCTTTGGGGACAGGGGCACAGATACGCAGTATTTT. It yields the protein CASSFGDRGTDTQYF.

The V gene is TRBV7-2, the J gene TRBJ2-2, with D possibly TRBD1 on 5 matching bases. CDR1 is SGHTA and CDR2 is FQGNSA in the germline V gene. The V end lost 1 base, the J end lost 5 bases, and 8 bases lay between the germline ends. The CDR3 contains 14 residues. The CDR3 region has the DNA TGTGCCAGCAGCTTAGTGGGGCAGACCGGGGAGCTGTTTTTT. Amino acid sequence: CASSLVGQTGELFF. Together with reference TRBV7-2 and TRBJ2-2, the CDR3 gives the full variable domain: GAGVSQSPSNKVTEKGKDVELRCDPISGHTALYWYRQSLGQGLEFLIYFQGNSAPDKSGLPSDRFSAERTGGSVSTLTIQRTQQEDSAVYLCASSLVGQTGELFFGEGSRLTVL.

The chain links TRBV2 to TRBJ2-5; D might be TRBD2 (6 bases). The CDR3 length is 19 residues. Between the trimmed V and J ends, which lost 6 bases and 0 bases, there was a span of 26 bases. Germline V CDR1 and CDR2: SNHLY, FYNNEI. The CDR3 sequence: CASSFPTTWGSGNQETQYF. The CDR3 DNA sequence: TGTGCCAGCAGCTTTCCGACAACCTGGGGTAGCGGAAACCAAGAGACCCAGTACTTC.

This chain connects TRBV7-8 to TRBJ2-1, with TRBD1 matching over 7 bases. This CDR3 comprises 16 residues. V gave up 4 bases and J gave up 7 bases; unmatched junction bases: 13. The V gene's germline CDR1 is SGHVS and CDR2 FQNEAQ. The CDR3 is CASSSYRGIGVNEQFF. The CDR3 bases are TGTGCCAGCAGCTCTTACAGGGGCATAGGGGTAAATGAGCAGTTCTTC. The full variable domain, completed using reference TRBV7-8 and TRBJ2-1, is GAGVSQSPRYKVAKRGQDVALRCDPISGHVSLFWYQQALGQGPEFLTYFQNEAQLDKSGLPSDRFFAERPEGSVSTLKIQRTQQEDSAVYLCASSSYRGIGVNEQFFGPGTRLTVL.

The V gene is TRBV7-2, the J gene TRBJ2-7; 8 nucleotides agree with TRBD1. V lost 5 bases, J lost 3 bases, and 18 bases stayed unmatched. The germline V gene encodes CDR1 SGHTA and CDR2 FQGNSA. The CDR3 length is 18 residues. The CDR3 sequence: CASSPGQGNRPGHYEQYF. In DNA form, the CDR3 reads TGTGCCAGCAGCCCCGGACAGGGAAACCGGCCAGGACACTACGAGCAGTACTTC.

The chain recombines TRBV28 with TRBJ2-7; 7 nucleotides line up with TRBD1. The CDR3 runs 13 residues. CDR1 and CDR2 from the germline V gene are MDHEN and SYDVKM. Losses at the gene ends were 3 bases for V and 3 bases for J; bases not matched to a gene: 2. The DNA of the CDR3 is TGTGCCAGCAGTTTGACAGGGAGCTACGAGCAGTACTTC. Residues: CASSLTGSYEQYF.

This clone occurred a few times. J is TRBJ1-1 and V is TRBV6-5; D call uncertain. Between the trimmed V and J ends, which lost 0 bases and 3 bases, there was a span of 5 bases. The CDR3 runs 13 residues. Per germline, CDR1 MNHEY and CDR2 SVGAGI. The CDR3: CASSYSADTEAFF. The CDR3 DNA is TGTGCCAGCAGTTACTCGGCGGACACTGAAGCTTTCTTT.

This rearrangement joins TRBV10-2 to TRBJ2-1; no reliable D call. This CDR3 has 11 residues. The V end lost 6 bases, the J end lost 4 bases, and 4 bases lay between the germline ends. CDR1 and CDR2 from the germline V gene are WSHSY and SAAADI. The CDR3 DNA sequence: TGCGCCAGCAGCGTGTACAATGAGCAGTTCTTC. Protein: CASSVYNEQFF.

This clone has only a few counts. The chain is built from TRBV13 and TRBJ2-1; perhaps TRBD2 as D (6 bases). The V and J ends lost 7 bases and 12 bases respectively, with 22 bases between them. Germline V gene lookup returns CDR1 PRHDT and CDR2 FYEKMQ (reference sequence). This CDR3 is built from 14 residues. DNA for the CDR3: TGTGCCAGCAAGGTCGCGGGGTTGGGTTCTGGGCAGTTCTTC. Encoded protein: CASKVAGLGSGQFF. Full variable domain (missing parts from reference TRBV13 and TRBJ2-1): AAGVIQSPRHLIKEKRETATLKCYPIPRHDTVYWYQQGPGQDPQFLISFYEKMQSDKGSIPDRFSAQQFSDYHSELNMSSLELGDSALYFCASKVAGLGSGQFFGPGTRLTVL.

This chain connects TRBV28 to TRBJ1-2, with 7 bases aligning to TRBD1. Germline loops: CDR1 MDHEN, CDR2 SYDVKM. Trimming cost V 5 bases and J 5 bases; bases outside gene matches: 5. The CDR3 loop spans 13 amino acids. CDR3 amino acids: CASSQGDRYGYTF. CDR3 nucleotides: TGTGCCAGCAGTCAGGGGGATCGTTATGGCTACACCTTC.

The chain couples TRBV9 to TRBJ2-7; possible D gene TRBD1, 6 bases. Trimming removed 4 bases at V and 0 bases at J, with 11 bases between. The CDR3 is 14 residues long. CDR1 SGDLS and CDR2 YYNGEE come from the germline V gene. For the CDR3, the DNA is TGTGCCAGCAGCAGGGCAGGGGCCTCCTACGAGCAGTACTTC. It yields the protein CASSRAGASYEQYF. Using reference TRBV9 and TRBJ2-7 for the parts outside the CDR3, the full variable domain is DSGVTQTPKHLITATGQRVTLRCSPRSGDLSVYWYQQSLDQGLQFLIQYYNGEERAKGNILERFSAQQFPDLHSELNLSSLELGDSALYFCASSRAGASYEQYFGPGTRLTVT.

The genes are TRBV6-1 and TRBJ1-5; 7 positions agree with TRBD1. V was clipped by 1 base and J by 2 bases; unmatched bases: 5. Per the germline V gene, CDR1 is MNHNS and CDR2 is SASEGT. The CDR3 is 16 amino acids. CDR3 region: CASSEEIGTGNQPQHF. CDR3 nucleotide sequence: TGTGCCAGCAGTGAAGAGATTGGGACAGGCAATCAGCCCCAGCATTTT.

The chain couples TRBV7-2 to TRBJ2-5; TRBD1 aligns across 11 bases. V shed 5 bases, J shed 3 bases, and the junction held 8 bases outside the gene matches. Per the germline V gene, CDR1 is SGHTA and CDR2 is FQGNSA. The CDR3 has 16 residues. Written as DNA, the CDR3 is TGTGCCAGCAGCCCAGGGGACAGGGGGACGGAAGAGACCCAGTACTTC. It specifies CASSPGDRGTEETQYF.

This clone was seen just once. CDR3 sequence: CASSIVRGSEKTQYF. The CDR3 DNA reads as TGTGCCAGTAGTATTGTAAGGGGAAGTGAAAAGACCCAGTACTTC. This chain joins TRBV19 and TRBJ2-5; D perhaps matches TRBD1 (5 bases). CDR1 and CDR2 (germline): LNHDA, SQIVND (reference sequence). The CDR3 is 15 residues long. V was trimmed by 3 bases and J by 6 bases, leaving 17 bases between them.

This chain joins TRBV30 and TRBJ2-1; no clear D. Deletions cut 0 bases from V and 6 bases from J, with 9 bases between. This CDR3 comprises 13 residues. The germline V gene encodes CDR1 GTSNPN and CDR2 SVGIG (reference sequence). The CDR3: CAWSVLSGNEQFF. In DNA, the CDR3 is TGTGCCTGGAGTGTACTTTCCGGCAATGAGCAGTTCTTC.

The chain uses TRBV7-2 and TRBJ1-5; 7 nucleotides agree with TRBD1. V gave up 5 bases and J gave up 2 bases; unmatched junction bases: 9. Germline CDR1 and CDR2: SGHTA and FQGNSA. This CDR3 comprises 16 residues. CDR3 loop: CASSRNTGARNQPQHF. In DNA form, the CDR3 reads TGTGCCAGCAGCCGTAACACAGGGGCCCGCAATCAGCCCCAGCATTTT.

This chain links TRBV5-6 with TRBJ1-2, with TRBD1 matching 9 bases. V was clipped by 4 bases and J by 4 bases; unmatched bases: 17. The CDR3 runs to 18 residues. Germline V CDR1 and CDR2: SGHDT, YYEEEE. The CDR3 loop reads CASSQSRDRANIAYGYTF. In DNA, the CDR3 is TGTGCCAGCAGCCAGTCCCGGGACAGGGCAAATATAGCCTATGGCTACACCTTC. Supplemented by reference TRBV5-6 and TRBJ1-2, the full variable domain reads DAGVTQSPTHLIKTRGQQVTLRCSPKSGHDTVSWYQQALGQGPQFIFQYYEEEERQRGNFPDRFSGHQFPNYSSELNVNALLLGDSALYLCASSQSRDRANIAYGYTFGSGTRLTVV.

The V gene is TRBV5-4, the J gene TRBJ1-4; D ambiguous. This CDR3 is built from 17 residues. Trimming took off 3 bases at V and 3 bases at J, with 18 bases between the two ends. Germline V CDR1 and CDR2: SGHNT, YYREEE (reference sequence). The DNA for the CDR3 is TGTGCCAGCAGCTCAGGTTCACCGAAAATGTCTAATGAAAAACTGTTTTTT. This translates into CASSSGSPKMSNEKLFF.

The CDR3 DNA is TGTGCCAGCAGTTACTCGACGGGGGGGCCCGAGACCCAGTACTTC. This encodes CASSYSTGGPETQYF. The V and J genes are TRBV6-6 and TRBJ2-5; 8 bases line up with TRBD2. The CDR3 is 15 residues long. V shed 0 bases, J shed 5 bases, and the junction held 5 bases outside the gene matches. Germline lookup yields CDR1 MNHNY and CDR2 SVGAGI (reference sequence).

J is TRBJ2-7 and V is TRBV4-2, with D possibly TRBD1 on 6 matching bases. This CDR3 contains 17 residues. V was pared by 0 bases and J by 0 bases, with 15 bases between. The germline CDR1 and CDR2 sequences are LGHNA and YNFKEQ. In nucleotides, the CDR3 is TGTGCCAGCAGCCAAGACGGTGGGGGCGGACCCTCCTACGAGCAGTACTTC. It is translated as CASSQDGGGGPSYEQYF.

The chain combines TRBV7-9 with TRBJ2-7; perhaps TRBD2 as D (6 bases). CDR1 is SEHNR, CDR2 FQNEAQ, per germline (reference sequence). Trimming stripped 1 base from V and 0 bases from J, with 13 bases between. This CDR3 is built from 16 residues. The CDR3 DNA is TGTGCCAGCAGCTTAGGGAGCGGGTTTGGCTCCTACGAGCAGTACTTC. This codes for CASSLGSGFGSYEQYF.